This TCR beta chain was observed in a study of blood T cell repertoires in COVID-19. Across the whole study: COVID-19 samples from acute and convalescent phases originated in the United States, Italy and Spain. T cells, B-cell-depleted T cells, or PBMCs provided the cDNA or gDNA that served as material.

Germline CDR1 reads SGDLS; CDR2 reads YYNGEE. This CDR3 is 14 amino acids long. V was pared by 3 bases and J by 4 bases, with 13 bases between. In the authors' methods: By means of reference gene primer amplification, nucleated cell counts were estimated. TCRdb's copy holds only in-frame clones and misses some; the assay was immunoSEQ multiplex PCR. From that table come the V and J calls and clone size; the DNA was used to work out D and trimming. This sample has 120,000 or so clones, with approximately 77% found just once. The chain uses TRBV9 and TRBJ1-2, with TRBD1 as a possible D gene (5 bases). Sequenced material: peripheral blood. The TCR sequence derives from a human donor in a cohort sampled during active COVID-19. This CDR3 is CASSAPAGFYGYTF. The CDR3 region has the DNA TGTGCCAGCAGCGCCCCGGCAGGGTTCTATGGCTACACCTTC.